This TCR beta chain is drawn from a study of blood T cell repertoires in COVID-19. Study information: Sites in the United States, Italy and Spain provided acute and convalescent COVID-19 samples. PBMCs, B-cell-depleted T cells, or T cells were the source of the cDNA or gDNA that made up the material.

Clones were sequenced by immunoSEQ multiplex PCR, and TCRdb holds only the in-frame ones, with some missing. The repertoire holds approximately 97,000 clones, with 81% as singletons. The source of this sequence is a man aged 60 to 75 with acute or convalescent COVID-19. Material for sequencing was peripheral blood.

The CDR3 region is CASSLRGGSGNTIYF. The CDR3 bases are TGTGCCAGCAGCTTAAGGGGCGGCTCTGGAAACACCATATATTTT. The chain is built from TRBV7-2 and TRBJ1-3; possible D gene TRBD1, 5 bases. Per the germline V gene, CDR1 is SGHTA and CDR2 is FQGNSA. V lost 2 bases to trimming and J lost 0 bases, with 8 bases between them. CDR3 length: 15 amino acids.